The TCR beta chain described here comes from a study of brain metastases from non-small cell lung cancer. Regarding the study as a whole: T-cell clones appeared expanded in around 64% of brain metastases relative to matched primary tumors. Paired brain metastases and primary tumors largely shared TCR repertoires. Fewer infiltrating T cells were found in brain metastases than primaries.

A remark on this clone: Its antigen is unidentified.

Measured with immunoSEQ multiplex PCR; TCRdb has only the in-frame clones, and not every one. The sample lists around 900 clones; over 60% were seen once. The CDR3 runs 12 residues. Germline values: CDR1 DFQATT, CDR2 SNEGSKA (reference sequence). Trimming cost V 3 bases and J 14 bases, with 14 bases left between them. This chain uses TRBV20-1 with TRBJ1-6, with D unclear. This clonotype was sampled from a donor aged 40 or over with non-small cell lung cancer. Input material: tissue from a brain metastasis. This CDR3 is CSASESGRALHF. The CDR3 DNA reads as TGCAGTGCTAGTGAGAGTGGTAGGGCCCTCCACTTT.